This section outlines one TCR beta chain sequence together with its context. These data originate in a study of blood T cell repertoires in COVID-19. The CDR3 totals 14 residues. CDR1 KGHSH and CDR2 LQKENI come from the germline V gene. V lost 6 bases and J lost 3; bases outside the gene matches: 5. Original processing notes: How many nucleated cells were present was estimated from reference gene primer amplification. Measured with immunoSEQ multiplex PCR; TCRdb has only the in-frame clones, and not every one. The V and J calls and clone size were taken over from that table, and D and trimming were inferred from the DNA. This table has 150,000 to 200,000 clones, around 81% appearing once.

The gene calls are TRBV18 and TRBJ1-5; 7 nucleotides match TRBD1. The specimen sequenced was peripheral blood. The sequence was collected from a man aged 55 to 70 with active or convalescent COVID-19. CDR3 coding DNA: TGTGCCAGCTCCGCGGGACAGCCCAATCAGCCCCAGCATTTT. It yields the protein CASSAGQPNQPQHF.